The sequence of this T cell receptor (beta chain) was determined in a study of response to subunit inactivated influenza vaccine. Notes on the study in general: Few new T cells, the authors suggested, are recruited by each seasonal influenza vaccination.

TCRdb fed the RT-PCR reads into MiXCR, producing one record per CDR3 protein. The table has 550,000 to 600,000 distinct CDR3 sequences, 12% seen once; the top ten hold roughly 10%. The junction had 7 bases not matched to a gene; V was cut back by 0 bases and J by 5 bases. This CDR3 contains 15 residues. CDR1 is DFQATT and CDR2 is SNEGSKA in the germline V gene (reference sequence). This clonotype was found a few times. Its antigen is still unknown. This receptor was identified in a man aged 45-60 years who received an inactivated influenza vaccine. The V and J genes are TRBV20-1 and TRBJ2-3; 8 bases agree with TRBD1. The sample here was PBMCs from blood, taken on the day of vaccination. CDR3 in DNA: TGCAGTGCTAGAGAGGGACAGGCCTTGGGAGATACGCAGTATTTT. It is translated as CSAREGQALGDTQYF.